This T cell receptor (beta chain) originates from a study of T cell changes during pregnancy in multiple sclerosis. Clones were read by immunoSEQ multiplex PCR, and TCRdb kept only the in-frame ones, dropping some. This table has approximately 70,000 clones, 92% appearing once. V lost 4 bases and J lost 2; bases outside the gene matches: 0. CDR1 is LNHDA, CDR2 SQIVND, per germline (reference sequence). The length of the CDR3 is 13 residues. The sample consisted of peripheral blood, taken in the first trimester of pregnancy. The TCR was taken from a female donor in good health, enrolled as a control in a pregnancy study. The chain has TRBV19 and TRBJ2-7; the match to TRBD1 covers 9 bases. CDR3 in amino acids: CASSRDRAYEQYF. The DNA for the CDR3 is TGTGCCAGTAGTAGGGACAGGGCCTACGAGCAGTACTTC.